This is a list of T cell receptor beta chains from one sample in a study of T-cell reconstitution after alpha-beta-depleted transplantation in children. TCRdb ran MiXCR on the PCR reads and lists one entry per CDR3 protein. The table shows about 830,000 distinct CDR3 sequences, with roughly 16% occurring only once. This sample comprised PBMCs, mostly from graft donor cells, obtained 360 days after TCRalphabeta/CD19-depleted stem cell transplant. The source is a male patient between 5 and 17 years old who had a stem cell transplant for acute lymphoblastic leukemia, so the T cells may come from the graft donor. Both conserved end residues are part of each CDR3. The order of the fields is CDR3 DNA, CDR3 protein, J gene, D gene, clone size, V gene, CDR3 length. A D gene is named only where the DNA matches it firmly. Rows give clone size only sometimes, using once, few, many, or a class for an expanded clone.

DNA: TGTGCCACCAGCACATTCGCGGCGAGCACAGATACGCAGTATTTT
CDR3: CATSTFAASTDTQYF
J: TRBJ2-3
D: -
size: many
V: TRBV15
length: 15

DNA: TGTGCCAGCAGCAGAGACAGGGGGCGCGCGCAGTACTTC
CDR3: CASSRDRGRAQYF
J: TRBJ2-7
D: TRBD1
size: few
V: TRBV7-9
length: 13

DNA: TGCAGCGTTGACAAGGGAAACTATGGCTACACCTTC
CDR3: CSVDKGNYGYTF
J: TRBJ1-2
D: -
size: few
V: TRBV29-1
length: 12

DNA: TGCGCCAGCAGCTTGGCAGAGATGGGGGACTACGAGCAGTACTTC
CDR3: CASSLAEMGDYEQYF
J: TRBJ2-7
D: -
size: many
V: TRBV5-1
length: 15

DNA: TGTGCCAGCAGCCCCCGTAACAGGTTCGGGGAGCTGTTTTTT
CDR3: CASSPRNRFGELFF
J: TRBJ2-2
D: -
size: -
V: TRBV7-3
length: 14

DNA: TGTGCCAGCAGACGTGGAGTTTTGCGATCCATCCGACAATTTCGAGAGTTCTTC
CDR3: CASRRGVLRSIRQFREFF
J: TRBJ2-1
D: -
size: -
V: TRBV28
length: 18

DNA: TGTGCCAGCAGTTTTTGGCTAGCGGGAGTATACGAGCAGTACTTC
CDR3: CASSFWLAGVYEQYF
J: TRBJ2-7
D: TRBD2
size: -
V: TRBV12-3/TRBV12-4
length: 15

DNA: TGTGCCAGCAGTTTATTGGGCGGGGGCAGGGATACGCAGTATTTT
CDR3: CASSLLGGGRDTQYF
J: TRBJ2-3
D: -
size: -
V: TRBV12-3/TRBV12-4
length: 15

DNA: TGCAGTGCTCGTCAGAGGAAGTACACAGATACGCAGTATTTT
CDR3: CSARQRKYTDTQYF
J: TRBJ2-3
D: -
size: few
V: TRBV20-1
length: 14

DNA: TGCGCCAGCAGCCATCCCGGGGCGGGGATCGAAGAGACCCAGTACTTC
CDR3: CASSHPGAGIEETQYF
J: TRBJ2-5
D: -
size: few
V: TRBV4-1
length: 16

DNA: TGTGCCAGCAGTCCCCTAGCGGCTAGCACAGATACGCAGTATTTT
CDR3: CASSPLAASTDTQYF
J: TRBJ2-3
D: TRBD2
size: few
V: TRBV7-3
length: 15

DNA: TGTGCCAGCAGCGGTTTCCGGGACCGCGATTACAATGAGCAGTTCTTC
CDR3: CASSGFRDRDYNEQFF
J: TRBJ2-1
D: -
size: -
V: TRBV9
length: 16

DNA: TGTGCCAGCAGCGTAAAGGGAGGCCCATCTGGGGCCAACGTCCTGACTTTC
CDR3: CASSVKGGPSGANVLTF
J: TRBJ2-6
D: -
size: few
V: TRBV9
length: 17

DNA: TGTGCCAGCTCACCTCGGACTAGCGGGAAGACAGATACGCAGTATTTT
CDR3: CASSPRTSGKTDTQYF
J: TRBJ2-3
D: TRBD2
size: many
V: TRBV18
length: 16

DNA: TGTGCCAGCTCACCACCGGGAGGCCTGAGCTCCTACAATGAGCAGTTCTTC
CDR3: CASSPPGGLSSYNEQFF
J: TRBJ2-1
D: -
size: few
V: TRBV18
length: 17

DNA: TGCGCCAGCAGCTTGGGGGACCGGAGCTCCTACAATGAGCAGTTCTTC
CDR3: CASSLGDRSSYNEQFF
J: TRBJ2-1
D: -
size: many
V: TRBV5-1
length: 16

DNA: TGTGCCAGCAGTATTGCGGGACTAGCGAACACCGGGGAGCTGTTTTTT
CDR3: CASSIAGLANTGELFF
J: TRBJ2-2
D: TRBD2
size: few
V: TRBV12-3/TRBV12-4
length: 16

DNA: TGTGCCAGCAGTTCAATAGCGGGTCCCACAGATACGCAGTATTTT
CDR3: CASSSIAGPTDTQYF
J: TRBJ2-3
D: TRBD2
size: many
V: TRBV12-3/TRBV12-4
length: 15

DNA: TGCAGCGTTAGGCTGCGACTTACCGGGGAGCTGTTTTTT
CDR3: CSVRLRLTGELFF
J: TRBJ2-2
D: -
size: -
V: TRBV29-1
length: 13

DNA: TGTGCCAGCAGCTCGATCGGGACTAGCGGGAGTACAGATACGCAGTATTTT
CDR3: CASSSIGTSGSTDTQYF
J: TRBJ2-3
D: TRBD2
size: -
V: TRBV12-3/TRBV12-4
length: 17

DNA: TGTGCCAGCACTACGCGAGAGGGGGCAGGGACAGATACGCAGTATTTT
CDR3: CASTTREGAGTDTQYF
J: TRBJ2-3
D: TRBD1
size: -
V: TRBV27
length: 16

DNA: TGTGCCAGCAGTTTAGGCGGCCAGGGCACCTACGAGCAGTACTTC
CDR3: CASSLGGQGTYEQYF
J: TRBJ2-7
D: -
size: many
V: TRBV27
length: 15

DNA: TGTGCCAGCAGTTTCCGCTATAATTCACCCCTCCACTTT
CDR3: CASSFRYNSPLHF
J: TRBJ1-6
D: -
size: few
V: TRBV27
length: 13

DNA: TGTGCCAGCAGCCGGGGTTTGGGACCGCTAAACCAAGAGACCCAGTACTTC
CDR3: CASSRGLGPLNQETQYF
J: TRBJ2-5
D: -
size: few
V: TRBV7-9
length: 17

DNA: TGTGCCAGCAGCCCAGAATTGGGGCTAGCGGGAATTGAGTACTTC
CDR3: CASSPELGLAGIEYF
J: TRBJ2-7
D: TRBD2
size: few
V: TRBV4-2
length: 15

DNA: TGCAGTGCTAGAGACTCCCCGGGACTAGCTTACAATGAGCAGTTCTTC
CDR3: CSARDSPGLAYNEQFF
J: TRBJ2-1
D: TRBD2
size: -
V: TRBV20-1
length: 16

DNA: TGTGCCAGCAGCACCTGGACAGGACTAGCTGCCTACGAGCAGTACTTC
CDR3: CASSTWTGLAAYEQYF
J: TRBJ2-7
D: -
size: few
V: TRBV7-9
length: 16

DNA: TGTGCCAGCAGCTTAGTGGGGGGCAGAAACACCGGGGAGCTGTTTTTT
CDR3: CASSLVGGRNTGELFF
J: TRBJ2-2
D: -
size: -
V: TRBV7-7
length: 16

DNA: TGCGCCAGCAGTCCACCCGGTAGGAGTGAGCAGTTCTTC
CDR3: CASSPPGRSEQFF
J: TRBJ2-1
D: -
size: -
V: TRBV4-1
length: 13

DNA: TGTGCCAGCAGTTCTCGGACGGGAAATGAGCAGTTCTTC
CDR3: CASSSRTGNEQFF
J: TRBJ2-1
D: -
size: -
V: TRBV6-8
length: 13

DNA: TGCAGTGCTAGAGCTTCCCACGGCACAGATACGCAGTATTTT
CDR3: CSARASHGTDTQYF
J: TRBJ2-3
D: -
size: once
V: TRBV20-1
length: 14

DNA: TGTGCCAGCTCACTCCCGGGACGTATCCTTTTCCAACCCCAGCATTTT
CDR3: CASSLPGRILFQPQHF
J: TRBJ1-5
D: -
size: -
V: TRBV18
length: 16

DNA: TGTGCCAGCAGGGCTTCCCGGCCGGGGGAGCAGTACTTC
CDR3: CASRASRPGEQYF
J: TRBJ2-7
D: -
size: few
V: TRBV25-1
length: 13

DNA: TGTGCCAGCAACATTCGACTTCCCTACAATGAGCAGTTCTTC
CDR3: CASNIRLPYNEQFF
J: TRBJ2-1
D: -
size: few
V: TRBV12-3/TRBV12-4
length: 14

DNA: TGTGCCACCAGCACCCCCGAGGCTAGCGGGAGAATTCCTTACCTAAATGAGCAGTTCTTC
CDR3: CATSTPEASGRIPYLNEQFF
J: TRBJ2-1
D: TRBD2
size: -
V: TRBV15
length: 20

DNA: TGTGCCAGCAGTGAAGATACTAGCGGGAGTTTTGATGAGCAGTTCTTC
CDR3: CASSEDTSGSFDEQFF
J: TRBJ2-1
D: TRBD2
size: few
V: TRBV2
length: 16

DNA: TGCAGCGTCGGGGATTCGAACACCGGGGAGCTGATTTTT
CDR3: CSVGDSNTGELIF
J: TRBJ2-2
D: -
size: -
V: TRBV29-1
length: 13

DNA: TGCAGCGTTGACAACGACAGGGGGCGCGACTGGCGGTACAATGAGCAGTTCTTC
CDR3: CSVDNDRGRDWRYNEQFF
J: TRBJ2-1
D: TRBD1
size: -
V: TRBV29-1
length: 18

DNA: TGTGCCACCACCGGACGGGGCAGAGATACGCAGTATTTT
CDR3: CATTGRGRDTQYF
J: TRBJ2-3
D: -
size: -
V: TRBV24-1
length: 13

DNA: TGTGCCAGCAGCTTAGGCGCGGGACAGGGGAGCTACGAGCAGTACTTC
CDR3: CASSLGAGQGSYEQYF
J: TRBJ2-7
D: TRBD1
size: few
V: TRBV7-9
length: 16

DNA: TGTGCCAGCAGCGTAGTTGGCCAGACAGATACGCAGTATTTT
CDR3: CASSVVGQTDTQYF
J: TRBJ2-3
D: -
size: -
V: TRBV9
length: 14

DNA: TGCGCCAGCAGCACCTACAGGGAGGACTATCAAGAGACCCAGTACTTC
CDR3: CASSTYREDYQETQYF
J: TRBJ2-5
D: -
size: -
V: TRBV5-1
length: 16

DNA: TGCGCCAGCAGCAAAGAAAGGACTAGCGGGAGGGCCGGAGATACGCAGTATTTT
CDR3: CASSKERTSGRAGDTQYF
J: TRBJ2-3
D: TRBD2
size: few
V: TRBV5-1
length: 18

DNA: TGTGCCATCAGTGCCCTAGCGGGGGATAATGAGCAGTTCTTC
CDR3: CAISALAGDNEQFF
J: TRBJ2-1
D: TRBD2
size: -
V: TRBV10-3
length: 14

DNA: TGTGCCAGTGTGGGGACAGTTAGGTCCTACGAGCAGTACTTC
CDR3: CASVGTVRSYEQYF
J: TRBJ2-7
D: TRBD1
size: -
V: TRBV2
length: 14

DNA: TGTGCCAGCAGACCTATAGTAGGACAGGGGCGTATATCCCTCCACTTT
CDR3: CASRPIVGQGRISLHF
J: TRBJ1-6
D: TRBD1
size: -
V: TRBV27
length: 16

DNA: TGCGCCAGCAGCTTGGCCCCCGATCGGGACGGTTTTAACTATGGCTACACCTTC
CDR3: CASSLAPDRDGFNYGYTF
J: TRBJ1-2
D: -
size: few
V: TRBV5-1
length: 18

DNA: TGCGCCAGCAGTGTCCCGGGGAGGCCGTCCTATGGCTACACCTTC
CDR3: CASSVPGRPSYGYTF
J: TRBJ1-2
D: -
size: once
V: TRBV5-1
length: 15

DNA: TGTGCCAGCAGCTTAGTGACAGTCGGAAAACTGTTTTTT
CDR3: CASSLVTVGKLFF
J: TRBJ1-4
D: -
size: few
V: TRBV7-9
length: 13

DNA: TGCGCCAGCAGCTTCGAGACTAGCGACTACAATGAGCAGTTCTTC
CDR3: CASSFETSDYNEQFF
J: TRBJ2-1
D: TRBD2
size: few
V: TRBV5-1
length: 15

DNA: TGTGCCAGCAGCTCCATCACGGGAGGTTCGAAGTACGAGCAGTACTTC
CDR3: CASSSITGGSKYEQYF
J: TRBJ2-7
D: TRBD2
size: few
V: TRBV7-6
length: 16

DNA: TGTGCCAGCAGCTTGGAAGGGGCCCAGGGGGCCCAGCATTTT
CDR3: CASSLEGAQGAQHF
J: TRBJ1-5
D: TRBD1
size: -
V: TRBV5-5
length: 14

DNA: TGCAGCGTTGAAGAGAGGGGAAGGGTTAGCTCTGGGGCCAACGTCCTGACTTTC
CDR3: CSVEERGRVSSGANVLTF
J: TRBJ2-6
D: -
size: few
V: TRBV29-1
length: 18

DNA: TGTGCCAGCAGCTTGGCCTTCAGGGACCAGAGCTCCTACGAGCAGTACTTC
CDR3: CASSLAFRDQSSYEQYF
J: TRBJ2-7
D: -
size: -
V: TRBV5-5
length: 17

DNA: TGTGCCAGCTCACCAGGCCGCTCTGGAAACACCATATATTTT
CDR3: CASSPGRSGNTIYF
J: TRBJ1-3
D: -
size: few
V: TRBV18
length: 14